This is a list of T cell receptor beta chains from one sample in a study of blood T cell repertoires in COVID-19. Measured with immunoSEQ multiplex PCR; TCRdb has only the in-frame clones, and not every one. The sample has about 160,000 clones; 70% to 90% are singletons. Sequenced material: PBMCs or T cells enriched from blood (not recorded which). Every receptor here comes from a man aged 40-49 years who had recovered from COVID-19. Both conserved end residues are part of each CDR3. Each record gives: D gene, clone size, J gene, V gene, CDR3 DNA, CDR3 protein. D genes are given only for firm matches. Clone size is not always given. Where it is, it says once, few, many or a class for expanded clones.

D gene: NA; clone size: once; J gene: TRBJ2-1; V gene: TRBV3-1/TRBV3-2; CDR3 DNA: TGTGCCAGCAGCCGTAGGGGGTCCGGGGTCCAGGCCAAGGTCTTC; CDR3 protein: CASSRRGSGVQAKVF
D gene: NA; clone size: NA; J gene: TRBJ1-4; V gene: TRBV9; CDR3 DNA: TGTGCCAGCAGCGTAGGTAAATCGAGACAGGAGAATGAAAAACTGTTTTTT; CDR3 protein: CASSVGKSRQENEKLFF
D gene: TRBD1; clone size: NA; J gene: TRBJ1-4; V gene: TRBV6-5; CDR3 DNA: TGTGCCAGCGCAGGGACAGACTTTGAAAAACTGTTTTTT; CDR3 protein: CASAGTDFEKLFF
D gene: NA; clone size: NA; J gene: TRBJ1-1; V gene: TRBV7-3; CDR3 DNA: TGTGCCAGCAGCTCAACAGGACAGAACACTGAAGCTTTCTTT; CDR3 protein: CASSSTGQNTEAFF
D gene: NA; clone size: NA; J gene: TRBJ1-2; V gene: TRBV6-5; CDR3 DNA: TGTGCCAGCAGCTCGGACAGCTATGGCTACACCTTC; CDR3 protein: CASSSDSYGYTF
D gene: TRBD2; clone size: NA; J gene: TRBJ2-1; V gene: TRBV30; CDR3 DNA: TGTGCCTGGAGCGGACTAGCGGGGGCTAGCAATGAGCAGTTCTTC; CDR3 protein: CAWSGLAGASNEQFF
D gene: TRBD1; clone size: NA; J gene: TRBJ2-2; V gene: TRBV2; CDR3 DNA: TGTGCCAGCATTACGGACAGGGCCAACACCGGGGAGCTGTTTTTT; CDR3 protein: CASITDRANTGELFF
D gene: NA; clone size: NA; J gene: TRBJ2-1; V gene: TRBV7-9; CDR3 DNA: TGTGCCAGCAGCTTCCTCCTTCAGGGGAGCTACAATGAGCAGTTCTTC; CDR3 protein: CASSFLLQGSYNEQFF
D gene: TRBD2; clone size: NA; J gene: TRBJ2-5; V gene: TRBV2; CDR3 DNA: TGTGCCAGCAACCGACTAGCAGCCCGGACCCAGTACTTC; CDR3 protein: CASNRLAARTQYF
D gene: NA; clone size: once; J gene: TRBJ1-1; V gene: TRBV5-1; CDR3 DNA: TGCGCCAGCAGTACTGGGCTCGACACTGAAGCTTTCTTT; CDR3 protein: CASSTGLDTEAFF
D gene: NA; clone size: NA; J gene: TRBJ1-1; V gene: TRBV29-1; CDR3 DNA: TGCAGCGTTGAGGGGGGCACTGAAGCTTTCTTT; CDR3 protein: CSVEGGTEAFF
D gene: NA; clone size: few; J gene: TRBJ1-2; V gene: TRBV12-5; CDR3 DNA: TGTGCTAGTGGTCCGATCAGCAGGATCGGCTACACCTTC; CDR3 protein: CASGPISRIGYTF
D gene: NA; clone size: NA; J gene: TRBJ1-5; V gene: TRBV30; CDR3 DNA: TGTGCCTGGAGTACGGAGTTCAATCAGCCCCAGCATTTT; CDR3 protein: CAWSTEFNQPQHF